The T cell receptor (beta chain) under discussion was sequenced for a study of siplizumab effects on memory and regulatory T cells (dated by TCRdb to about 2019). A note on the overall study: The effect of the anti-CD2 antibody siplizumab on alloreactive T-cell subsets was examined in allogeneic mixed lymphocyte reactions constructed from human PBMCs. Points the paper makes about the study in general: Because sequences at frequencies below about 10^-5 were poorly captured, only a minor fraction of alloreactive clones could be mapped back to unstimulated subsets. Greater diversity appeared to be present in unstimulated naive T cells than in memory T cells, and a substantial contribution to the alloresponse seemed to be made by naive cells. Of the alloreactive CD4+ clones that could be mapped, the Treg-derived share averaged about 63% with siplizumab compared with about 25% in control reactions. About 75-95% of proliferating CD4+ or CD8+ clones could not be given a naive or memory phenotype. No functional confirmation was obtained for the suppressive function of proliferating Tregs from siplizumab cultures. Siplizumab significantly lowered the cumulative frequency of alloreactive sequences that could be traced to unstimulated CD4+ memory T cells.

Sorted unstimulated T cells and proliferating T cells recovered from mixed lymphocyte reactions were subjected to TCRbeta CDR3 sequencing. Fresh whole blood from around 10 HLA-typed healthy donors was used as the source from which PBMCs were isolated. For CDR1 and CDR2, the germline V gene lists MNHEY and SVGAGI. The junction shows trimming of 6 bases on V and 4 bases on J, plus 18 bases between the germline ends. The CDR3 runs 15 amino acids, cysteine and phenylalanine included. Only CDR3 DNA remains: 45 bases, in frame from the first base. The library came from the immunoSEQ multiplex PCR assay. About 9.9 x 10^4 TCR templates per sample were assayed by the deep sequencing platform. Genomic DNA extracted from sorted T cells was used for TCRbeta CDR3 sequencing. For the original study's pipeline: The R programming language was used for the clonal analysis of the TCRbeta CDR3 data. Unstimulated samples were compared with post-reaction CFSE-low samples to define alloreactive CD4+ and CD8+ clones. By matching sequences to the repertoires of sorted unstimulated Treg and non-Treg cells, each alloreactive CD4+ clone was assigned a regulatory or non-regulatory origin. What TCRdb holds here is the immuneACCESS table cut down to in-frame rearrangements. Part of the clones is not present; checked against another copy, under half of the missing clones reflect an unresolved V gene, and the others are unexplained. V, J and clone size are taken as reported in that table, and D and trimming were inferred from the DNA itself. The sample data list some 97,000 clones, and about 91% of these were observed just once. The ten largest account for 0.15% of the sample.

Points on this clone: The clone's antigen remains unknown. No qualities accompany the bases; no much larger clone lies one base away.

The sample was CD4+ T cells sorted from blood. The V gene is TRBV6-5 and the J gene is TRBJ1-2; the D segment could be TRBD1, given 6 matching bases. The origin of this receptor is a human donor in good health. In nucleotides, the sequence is TGTGCCAGCAGCGAAATGACAGGAAATTCCTATGGCTACACCTTC. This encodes CASSEMTGNSYGYTF.